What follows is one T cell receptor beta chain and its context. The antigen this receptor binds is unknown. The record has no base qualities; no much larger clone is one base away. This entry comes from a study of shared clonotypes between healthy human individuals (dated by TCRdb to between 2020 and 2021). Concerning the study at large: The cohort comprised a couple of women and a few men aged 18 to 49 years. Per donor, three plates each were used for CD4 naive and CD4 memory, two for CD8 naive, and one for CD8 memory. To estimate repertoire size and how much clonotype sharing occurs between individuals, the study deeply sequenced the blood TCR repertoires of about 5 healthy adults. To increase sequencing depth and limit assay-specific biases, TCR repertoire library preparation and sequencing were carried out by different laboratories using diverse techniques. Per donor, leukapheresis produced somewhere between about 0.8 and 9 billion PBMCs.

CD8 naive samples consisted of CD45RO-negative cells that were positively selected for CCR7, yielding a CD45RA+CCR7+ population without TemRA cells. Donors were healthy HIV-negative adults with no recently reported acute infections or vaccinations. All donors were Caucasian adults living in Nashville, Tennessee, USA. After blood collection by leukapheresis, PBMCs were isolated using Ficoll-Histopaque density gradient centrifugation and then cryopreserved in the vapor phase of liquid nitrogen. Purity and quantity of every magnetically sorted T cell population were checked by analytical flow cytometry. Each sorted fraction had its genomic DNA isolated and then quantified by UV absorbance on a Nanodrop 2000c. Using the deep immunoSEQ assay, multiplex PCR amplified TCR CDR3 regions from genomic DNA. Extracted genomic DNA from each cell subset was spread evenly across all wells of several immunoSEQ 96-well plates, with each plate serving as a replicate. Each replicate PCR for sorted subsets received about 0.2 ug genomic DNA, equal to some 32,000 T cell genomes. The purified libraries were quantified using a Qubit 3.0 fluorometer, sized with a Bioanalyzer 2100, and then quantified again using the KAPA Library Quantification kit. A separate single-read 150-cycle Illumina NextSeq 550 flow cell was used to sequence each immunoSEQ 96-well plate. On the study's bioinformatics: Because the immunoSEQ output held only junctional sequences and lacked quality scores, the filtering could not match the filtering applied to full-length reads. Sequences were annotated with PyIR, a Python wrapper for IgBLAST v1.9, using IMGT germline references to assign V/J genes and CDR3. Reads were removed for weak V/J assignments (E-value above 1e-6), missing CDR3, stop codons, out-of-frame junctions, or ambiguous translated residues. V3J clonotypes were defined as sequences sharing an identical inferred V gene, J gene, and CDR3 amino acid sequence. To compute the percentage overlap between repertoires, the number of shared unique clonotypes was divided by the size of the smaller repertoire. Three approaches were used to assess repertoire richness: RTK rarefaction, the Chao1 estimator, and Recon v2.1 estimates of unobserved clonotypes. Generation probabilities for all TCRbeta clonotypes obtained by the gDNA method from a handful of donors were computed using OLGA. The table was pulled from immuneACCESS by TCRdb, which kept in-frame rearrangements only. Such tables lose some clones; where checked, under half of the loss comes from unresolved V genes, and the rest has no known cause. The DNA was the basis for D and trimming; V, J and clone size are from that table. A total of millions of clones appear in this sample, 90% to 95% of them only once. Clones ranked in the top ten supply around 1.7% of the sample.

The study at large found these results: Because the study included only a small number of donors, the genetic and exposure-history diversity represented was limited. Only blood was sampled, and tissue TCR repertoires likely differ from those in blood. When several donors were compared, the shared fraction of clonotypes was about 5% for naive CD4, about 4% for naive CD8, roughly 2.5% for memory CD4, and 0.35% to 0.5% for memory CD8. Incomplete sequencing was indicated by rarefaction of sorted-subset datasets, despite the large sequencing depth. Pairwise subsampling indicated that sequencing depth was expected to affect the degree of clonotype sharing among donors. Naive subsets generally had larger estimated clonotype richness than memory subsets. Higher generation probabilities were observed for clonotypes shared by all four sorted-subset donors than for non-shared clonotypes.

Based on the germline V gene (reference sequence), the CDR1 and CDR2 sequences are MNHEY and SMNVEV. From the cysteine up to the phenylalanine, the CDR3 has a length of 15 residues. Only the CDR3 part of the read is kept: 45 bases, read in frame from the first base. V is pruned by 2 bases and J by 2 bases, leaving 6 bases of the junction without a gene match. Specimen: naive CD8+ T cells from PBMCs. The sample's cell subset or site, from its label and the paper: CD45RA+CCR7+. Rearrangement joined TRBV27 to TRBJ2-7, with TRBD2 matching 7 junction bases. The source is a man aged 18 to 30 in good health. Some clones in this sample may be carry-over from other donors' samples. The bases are TGTGCCAGCAGTTTAGTCGCGGGAGTTCCCTACGAGCAGTACTTC. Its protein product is CASSLVAGVPYEQYF.